These T cell receptor beta chains were read from a single sample in a study of cytomegalovirus exposure and HLA in healthy donors. Assay: immunoSEQ multiplex PCR; the TCRdb copy retains only in-frame clones and omits some. The sample lists about 73,000 clones, about 90% occurring once. Material: PBMCs. The origin of the receptors is a woman younger than 35 in good health and CMV-seropositive. Each CDR3 is given with its conserved first and last residue. Fields, in order: V gene, clone size, J gene, CDR3 protein. Some rows mark clone size as missing; the rest say once, few, many or name a class of expanded clone.

>TRBV19|.|TRBJ1-3
CASAPRQGRNTIYF
>TRBV7-2|.|TRBJ1-1
CASSFASDRATEAFF
>TRBV7-9|.|TRBJ2-1
CASSLVRLAYNEQFF
>TRBV19|.|TRBJ2-2
CASSIGELTGELFF
>TRBV27|few|TRBJ2-7
CASRNSGTRAFGVYEQYF
>TRBV6-4|.|TRBJ2-3
CASSDAGSSTDTQYF
>TRBV28|.|TRBJ2-4
CASSLRTAKNIQYF
>TRBV10-3|once|TRBJ2-3
CAIRVLKKGLGADTQYF
>TRBV11-2|.|TRBJ1-3
CASSLARPTGPGNTIYF
>TRBV5-1|.|TRBJ2-3
CASSLGANTDTQYF
>TRBV6-5|.|TRBJ1-2
CASSLGGTGGYTF
>TRBV4-2|.|TRBJ2-4
CASSQERGQNIQYF
>TRBV6-4|.|TRBJ2-1
CASSDVAARKQFF
>TRBV7-2|.|TRBJ2-7
CASSPGSYEQYF
>TRBV5-4|.|TRBJ1-3
CASSLMGGTRNTIYF
>TRBV29-1|.|TRBJ2-7
CSVSTGAYEQYF
>TRBV6-1|.|TRBJ2-2
CASRSKTGELFF
>TRBV28|.|TRBJ2-7
CASSPLAGLTYEQYF
>TRBV30|.|TRBJ2-7
CAWSGVAGYEQYF
>TRBV10-3|.|TRBJ2-3
CAIRAHSSGGSTDTQYF
>TRBV6-5|.|TRBJ2-2
CASSWDRGGTGELFF
>TRBV14|.|TRBJ2-7
CASSLLSGREVEQYF
>TRBV28|.|TRBJ1-1
CASSPPLGAGGASNTEAFF
>TRBV30|.|TRBJ2-1
CACPRDRGPEGRGGLYNEQFF
>TRBV5-8|.|TRBJ1-5
CASSGQRGSNQPQHF
>TRBV13|.|TRBJ2-2
CASSYLQTVNTGELFF
>TRBV19|.|TRBJ1-3
CASSTAGSSGNTIYF
>TRBV28|.|TRBJ2-1
CASSGLAGGHEQFF
>TRBV7-9|once|TRBJ2-5
CASSFFYRQFQETQYF
>TRBV13|once|TRBJ2-7
CASSERDNRYEQYF
>TRBV4-1|.|TRBJ1-6
CASSYPGAGDSPLHF
>TRBV2|few|TRBJ1-6
CASIPGQVASSPLHF
>TRBV6-1|few|TRBJ2-7
CASSEVEPVVHEQYF
>TRBV28|.|TRBJ2-1
CASTGVHEQFF
>TRBV18|.|TRBJ2-5
CASSPDRDEETQYF
>TRBV5-4|.|TRBJ2-7
CASSSQGHRYEQYF
>TRBV15|.|TRBJ2-3
CAIMGDSRDTQYF
>TRBV30|.|TRBJ2-6
CAWSVLIIARQGIYAGANVLTF
>TRBV28|.|TRBJ2-7
CASSFGPAYEQYF
>TRBV29-1|.|TRBJ1-1
CSVVISREAFF
>TRBV6-1|medium-sized|TRBJ2-5
CASSEASGSQETQYF